Detailed here is one TCR beta chain. Antigen unknown. Time point here: cycle 4 day 1 (C4D1), after five to seven weeks of nivolumab. Exposure to brentuximab vedotin varied, and each patient had relapsed following autologous stem cell transplantation. This sample was taken from a study of PD-1 blockade in classical Hodgkin lymphoma. Study-level results: As was reported, newly diagnosed patients showed lower baseline TCR diversity than healthy donors did. Prior to therapy, complete responders displayed diversity much like that of newly diagnosed patients. Factors driving the repertoire differences, possibly disease activity or prior therapy, remain undefined. Exclusion covered patients beginning nivolumab under 1 year post-ASCT.

This table comes from immunoSEQ multiplex PCR, and its TCRdb copy is limited to in-frame clones, with some not included. The sample lists fewer than 25,000 clones; around 80% were seen once. V shed 1 base and J shed 1 base, with 4 bases lying between them. The length of the CDR3 is 14 residues. The V gene's germline CDR1 is SGHTA and CDR2 FQGNSA. This TCR was recovered from a human donor with classical Hodgkin lymphoma. The sequenced sample was peripheral blood mononuclear cells (PBMCs), obtained before the fourth cycle of nivolumab. The V gene is TRBV7-2, the J gene TRBJ1-4; no reliable D call. CDR3 coding DNA: TGTGCCAGCAGCTTAGAGCTAACTAATGAAAAACTGTTTTTT. Encoded protein: CASSLELTNEKLFF.